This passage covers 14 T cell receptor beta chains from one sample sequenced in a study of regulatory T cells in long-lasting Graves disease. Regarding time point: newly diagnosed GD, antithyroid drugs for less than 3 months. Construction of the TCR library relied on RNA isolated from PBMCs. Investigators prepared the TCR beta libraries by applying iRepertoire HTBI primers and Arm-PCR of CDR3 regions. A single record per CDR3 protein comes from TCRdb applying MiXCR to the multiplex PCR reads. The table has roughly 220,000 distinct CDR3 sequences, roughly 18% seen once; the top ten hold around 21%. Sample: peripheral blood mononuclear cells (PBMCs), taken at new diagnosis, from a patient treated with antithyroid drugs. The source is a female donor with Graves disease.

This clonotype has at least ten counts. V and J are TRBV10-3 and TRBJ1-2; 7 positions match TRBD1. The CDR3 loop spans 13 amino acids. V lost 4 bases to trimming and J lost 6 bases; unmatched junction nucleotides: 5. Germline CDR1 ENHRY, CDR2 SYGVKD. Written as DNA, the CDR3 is TGTGCCATCAGTGGATCCGGGACAGATGGCTACACCTTC. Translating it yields CAISGSGTDGYTF.

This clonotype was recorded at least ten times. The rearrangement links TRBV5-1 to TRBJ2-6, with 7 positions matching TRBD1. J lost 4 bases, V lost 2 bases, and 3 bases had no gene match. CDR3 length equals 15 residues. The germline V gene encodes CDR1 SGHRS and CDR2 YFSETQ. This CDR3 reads CASSLQGPGANVLTF. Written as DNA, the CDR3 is TGCGCCAGCAGCTTACAGGGGCCCGGGGCCAACGTCCTGACTTTC. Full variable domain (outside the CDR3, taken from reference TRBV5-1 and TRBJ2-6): KAGVTQTPRYLIKTRGQQVTLSCSPISGHRSVSWYQQTPGQGLQFLFEYFSETQRNKGNFPGRFSGRQFSNSRSEMNVSTLELGDSALYLCASSLQGPGANVLTFGAGSRLTVL.

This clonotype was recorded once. The CDR3 bases are TGTGCCACCCAGTCCAGCGGGAGTCAAAATGAGCAGTTCTTC. As protein: CATQSSGSQNEQFF. The genes are TRBV7-9 and TRBJ2-1; 8 bases are a match to TRBD2. The CDR3 has 14 amino acids. Trimming cost V 10 bases and J 7 bases; bases outside gene matches: 12. The V gene's germline CDR1 is SEHNR and CDR2 FQNEAQ (reference sequence).

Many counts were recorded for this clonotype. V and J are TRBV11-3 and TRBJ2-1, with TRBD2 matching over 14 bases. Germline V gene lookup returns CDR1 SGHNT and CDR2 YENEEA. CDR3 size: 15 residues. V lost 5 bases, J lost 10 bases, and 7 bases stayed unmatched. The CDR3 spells CASSLGLAGGSEQFF. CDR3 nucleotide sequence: TGTGCCAGCAGCCTTGGACTAGCGGGAGGATCCGAGCAGTTCTTC.

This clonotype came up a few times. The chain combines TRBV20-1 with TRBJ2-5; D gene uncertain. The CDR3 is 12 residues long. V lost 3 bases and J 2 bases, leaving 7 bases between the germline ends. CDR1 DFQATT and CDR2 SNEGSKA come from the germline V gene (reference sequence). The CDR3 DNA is TGCAGTGCTAGTCTCAGGCAAGAGACCCAGTACTTC. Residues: CSASLRQETQYF.

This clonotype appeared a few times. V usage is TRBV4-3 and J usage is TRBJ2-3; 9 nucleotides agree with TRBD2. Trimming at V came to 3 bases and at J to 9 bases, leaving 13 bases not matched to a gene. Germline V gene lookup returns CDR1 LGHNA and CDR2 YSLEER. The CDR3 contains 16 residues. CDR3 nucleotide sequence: TGCGCCAGCAGCCAGTTCTCGCTAGCGGGAACGGACACGCAGTATTTT. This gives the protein CASSQFSLAGTDTQYF.

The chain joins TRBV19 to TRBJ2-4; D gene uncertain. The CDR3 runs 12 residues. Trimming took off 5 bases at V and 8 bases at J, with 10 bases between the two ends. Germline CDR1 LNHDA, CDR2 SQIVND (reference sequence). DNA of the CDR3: TGTGCCAGTAGTCCGTCTGGGGACATTCAGTACTTC. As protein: CASSPSGDIQYF.

CDR3 coding DNA: TGTGCCAGCAGCCAAGAGGGGGGCTCAAGGTCCTATCAGCCCCAGCATTTT. As protein: CASSQEGGSRSYQPQHF. V and J are TRBV3-1 and TRBJ1-5; tentatively, D is TRBD1 (6 bases). This CDR3 is 17 amino acids long. Trimming cost V 0 bases and J 5 bases, with 17 bases left between them. Germline V gives CDR1 LGHDT, CDR2 YNNKEL (reference sequence).

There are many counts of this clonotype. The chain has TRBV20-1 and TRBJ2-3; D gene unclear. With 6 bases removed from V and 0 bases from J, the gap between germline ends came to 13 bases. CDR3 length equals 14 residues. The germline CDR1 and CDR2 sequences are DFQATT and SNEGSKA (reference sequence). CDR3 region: CSAHHLGSTDTQYF. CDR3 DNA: TGCAGTGCCCACCATCTCGGGAGCACAGATACGCAGTATTTT.

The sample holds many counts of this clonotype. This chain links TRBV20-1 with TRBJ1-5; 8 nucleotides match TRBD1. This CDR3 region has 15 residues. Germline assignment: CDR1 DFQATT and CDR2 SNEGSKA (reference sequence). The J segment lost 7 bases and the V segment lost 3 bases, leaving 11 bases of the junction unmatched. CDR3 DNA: TGCAGTGCTAGGGGAGGAACAGGGACAGGACAGCCCCAGCATTTT. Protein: CSARGGTGTGQPQHF.

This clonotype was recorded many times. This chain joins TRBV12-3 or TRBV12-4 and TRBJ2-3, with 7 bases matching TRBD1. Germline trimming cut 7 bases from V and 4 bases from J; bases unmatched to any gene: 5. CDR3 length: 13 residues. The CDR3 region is CASNTGAPDTQYF. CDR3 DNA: TGTGCCAGCAACACAGGGGCCCCAGATACGCAGTATTTT.

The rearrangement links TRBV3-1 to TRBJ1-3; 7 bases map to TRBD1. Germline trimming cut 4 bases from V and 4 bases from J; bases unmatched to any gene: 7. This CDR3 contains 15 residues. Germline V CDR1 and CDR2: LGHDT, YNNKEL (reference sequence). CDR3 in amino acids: CASSRITGAGNTIYF. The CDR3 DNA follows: TGTGCCAGCAGCCGCATCACAGGGGCCGGAAACACCATATATTTT.

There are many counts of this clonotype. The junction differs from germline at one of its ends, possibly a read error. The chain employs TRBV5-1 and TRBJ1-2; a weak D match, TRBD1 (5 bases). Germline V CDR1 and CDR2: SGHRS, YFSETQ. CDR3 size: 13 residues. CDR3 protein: CASSLERRGGYTF. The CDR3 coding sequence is TGTGCCAGCAGCTTGGAGAGGAGGGGTGGCTACACCTTC.

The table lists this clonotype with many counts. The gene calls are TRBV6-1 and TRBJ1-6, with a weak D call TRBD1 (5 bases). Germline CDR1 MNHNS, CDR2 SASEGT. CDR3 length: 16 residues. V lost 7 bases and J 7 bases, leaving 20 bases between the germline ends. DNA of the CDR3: TGTGCCAGCACCCCTCTTGGAGGGGTATTAAATTCACCCCTCCACTTT. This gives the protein CASTPLGGVLNSPLHF.